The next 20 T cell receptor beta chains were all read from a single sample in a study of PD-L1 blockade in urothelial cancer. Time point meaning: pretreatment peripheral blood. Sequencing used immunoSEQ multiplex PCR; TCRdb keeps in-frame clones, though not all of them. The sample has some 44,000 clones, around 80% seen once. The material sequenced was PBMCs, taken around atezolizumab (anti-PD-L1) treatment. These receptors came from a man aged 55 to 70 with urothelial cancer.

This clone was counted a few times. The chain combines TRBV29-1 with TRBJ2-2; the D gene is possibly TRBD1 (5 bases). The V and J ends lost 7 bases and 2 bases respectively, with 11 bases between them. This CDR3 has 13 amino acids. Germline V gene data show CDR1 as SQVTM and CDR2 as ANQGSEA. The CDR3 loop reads CSADTGNTGELFF. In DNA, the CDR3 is TGCAGCGCTGACACAGGAAACACCGGGGAGCTGTTTTTT.

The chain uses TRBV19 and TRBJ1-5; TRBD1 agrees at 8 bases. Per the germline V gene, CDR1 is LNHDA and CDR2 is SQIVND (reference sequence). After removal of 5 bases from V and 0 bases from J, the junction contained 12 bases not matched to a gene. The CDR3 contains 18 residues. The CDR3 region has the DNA TGTGCCAGTAGTGGGGACAGGACGGGGGGATATAGCAATCAGCCCCAGCATTTT. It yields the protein CASSGDRTGGYSNQPQHF.

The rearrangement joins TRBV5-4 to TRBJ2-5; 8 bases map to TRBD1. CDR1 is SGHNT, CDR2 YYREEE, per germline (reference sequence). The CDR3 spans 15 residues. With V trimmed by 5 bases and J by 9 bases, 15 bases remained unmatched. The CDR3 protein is CASSRTGLEEGAQYF. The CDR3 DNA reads TGTGCCAGCAGTCGGACAGGGCTAGAAGAAGGGGCCCAGTACTTC.

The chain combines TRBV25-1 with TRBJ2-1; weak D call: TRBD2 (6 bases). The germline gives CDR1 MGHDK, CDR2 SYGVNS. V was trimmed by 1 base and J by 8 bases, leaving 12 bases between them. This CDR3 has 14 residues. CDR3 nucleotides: TGTGCCAGCAGTGAATTTGGGCGGGGCGATGAGCAGTTCTTC. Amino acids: CASSEFGRGDEQFF.

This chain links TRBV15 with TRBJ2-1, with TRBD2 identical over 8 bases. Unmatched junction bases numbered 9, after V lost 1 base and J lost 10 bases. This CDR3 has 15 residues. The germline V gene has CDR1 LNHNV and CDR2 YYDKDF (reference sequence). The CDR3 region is CATSRASGLQKEQFF. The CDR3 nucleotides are TGTGCCACCAGCAGAGCTAGCGGGCTACAAAAGGAGCAGTTCTTC.

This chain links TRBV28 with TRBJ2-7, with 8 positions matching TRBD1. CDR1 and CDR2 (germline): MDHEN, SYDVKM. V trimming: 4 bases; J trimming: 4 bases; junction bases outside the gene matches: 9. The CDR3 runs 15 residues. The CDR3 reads CASSSSGTGKYEQYF. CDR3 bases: TGTGCCAGCAGTTCCTCCGGGACAGGAAAATACGAGCAGTACTTC.

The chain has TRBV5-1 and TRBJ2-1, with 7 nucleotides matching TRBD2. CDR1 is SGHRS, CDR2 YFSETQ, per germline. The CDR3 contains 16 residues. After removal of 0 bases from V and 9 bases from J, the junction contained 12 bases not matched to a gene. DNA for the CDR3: TGCGCCAGCAGCTTGGGCCTGGGGCGGGAGCGGATTGAGCAGTTCTTC. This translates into CASSLGLGRERIEQFF.

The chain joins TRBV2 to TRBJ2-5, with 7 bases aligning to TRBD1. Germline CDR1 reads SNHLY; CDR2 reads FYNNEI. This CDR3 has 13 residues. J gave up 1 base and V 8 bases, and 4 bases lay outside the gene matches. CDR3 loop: CASHRDSQETQYF. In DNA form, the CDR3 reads TGTGCCAGCCACCGGGACAGCCAAGAGACCCAGTACTTC. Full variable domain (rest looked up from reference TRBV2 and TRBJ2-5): EPEVTQTPSHQVTQMGQEVILRCVPISNHLYFYWYRQILGQKVEFLVSFYNNEISEKSEIFDDQFSVERPDGSNFTLKIRSTKLEDSAMYFCASHRDSQETQYFGPGTRLLVL.

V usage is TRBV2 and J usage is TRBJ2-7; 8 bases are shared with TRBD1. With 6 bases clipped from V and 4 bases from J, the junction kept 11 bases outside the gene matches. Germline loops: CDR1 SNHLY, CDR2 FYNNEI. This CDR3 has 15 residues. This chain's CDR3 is CASSLHGQGFYEQYF. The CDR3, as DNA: TGTGCCAGCAGCCTCCACGGACAGGGTTTTTACGAGCAGTACTTC. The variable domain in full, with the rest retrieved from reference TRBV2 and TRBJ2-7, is EPEVTQTPSHQVTQMGQEVILRCVPISNHLYFYWYRQILGQKVEFLVSFYNNEISEKSEIFDDQFSVERPDGSNFTLKIRSTKLEDSAMYFCASSLHGQGFYEQYFGPGTRLTVT.

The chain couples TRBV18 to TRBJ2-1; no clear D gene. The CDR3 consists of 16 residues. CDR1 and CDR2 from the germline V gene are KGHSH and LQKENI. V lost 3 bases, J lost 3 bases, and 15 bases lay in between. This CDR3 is CASSPPLDLFYNEQFF. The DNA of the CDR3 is TGTGCCAGCTCACCCCCCCTTGACTTATTCTACAATGAGCAGTTCTTC. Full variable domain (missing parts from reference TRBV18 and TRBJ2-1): NAGVMQNPRHLVRRRGQEARLRCSPMKGHSHVYWYRQLPEEGLKFMVYLQKENIIDESGMPKERFSAEFPKEGPSILRIQQVVRGDSAAYFCASSPPLDLFYNEQFFGPGTRLTVL.

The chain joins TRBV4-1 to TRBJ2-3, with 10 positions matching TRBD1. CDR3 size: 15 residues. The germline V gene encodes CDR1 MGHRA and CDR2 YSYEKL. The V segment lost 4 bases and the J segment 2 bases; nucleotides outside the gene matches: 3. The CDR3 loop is CASSPTGGYTDTQYF. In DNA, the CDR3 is TGCGCCAGCAGCCCGACAGGGGGCTACACAGATACGCAGTATTTT.

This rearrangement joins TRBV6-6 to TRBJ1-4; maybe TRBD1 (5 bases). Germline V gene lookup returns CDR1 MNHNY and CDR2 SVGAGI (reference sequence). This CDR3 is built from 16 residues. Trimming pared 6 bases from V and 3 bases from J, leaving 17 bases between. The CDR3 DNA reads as TGTGCCAGCAGCGCGGCAGGGAGGCTATCTAATGAAAAACTGTTTTTT. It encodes CASSAAGRLSNEKLFF.

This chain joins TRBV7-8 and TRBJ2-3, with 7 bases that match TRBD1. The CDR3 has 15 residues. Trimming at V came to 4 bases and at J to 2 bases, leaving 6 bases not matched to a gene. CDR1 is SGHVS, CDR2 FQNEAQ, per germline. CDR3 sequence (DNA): TGTGCCAGCAGCTCAAGGGGACAGACCACAGATACGCAGTATTTT. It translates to CASSSRGQTTDTQYF.

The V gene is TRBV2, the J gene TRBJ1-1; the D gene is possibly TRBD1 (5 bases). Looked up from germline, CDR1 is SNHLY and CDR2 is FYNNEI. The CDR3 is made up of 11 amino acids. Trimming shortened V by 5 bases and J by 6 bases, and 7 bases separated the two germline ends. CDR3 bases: TGTGCCAGCAGTACGACAGCTGAAGCTTTCTTT. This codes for CASSTTAEAFF. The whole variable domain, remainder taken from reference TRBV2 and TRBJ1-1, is EPEVTQTPSHQVTQMGQEVILRCVPISNHLYFYWYRQILGQKVEFLVSFYNNEISEKSEIFDDQFSVERPDGSNFTLKIRSTKLEDSAMYFCASSTTAEAFFGQGTRLTVV.

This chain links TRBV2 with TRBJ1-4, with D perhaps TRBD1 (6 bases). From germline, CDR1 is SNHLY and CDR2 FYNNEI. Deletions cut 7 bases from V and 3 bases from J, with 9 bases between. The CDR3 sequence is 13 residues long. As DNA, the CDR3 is TGTGCCAGCATAGGGGGTTCTAATGAAAAACTGTTTTTT. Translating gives CASIGGSNEKLFF.

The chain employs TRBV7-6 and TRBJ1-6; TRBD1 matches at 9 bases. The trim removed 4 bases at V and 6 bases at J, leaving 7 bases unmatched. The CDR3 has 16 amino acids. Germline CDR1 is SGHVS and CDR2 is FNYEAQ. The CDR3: CASSSAGTGLNSPLHF. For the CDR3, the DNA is TGTGCCAGCAGCTCCGCCGGGACAGGGCTTAATTCACCCCTCCACTTT. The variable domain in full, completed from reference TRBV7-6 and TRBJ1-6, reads GAGVSQSPRYKVTKRGQDVALRCDPISGHVSLYWYRQALGQGPEFLTYFNYEAQQDKSGLPNDRFSAERPEGSISTLTIQRTEQRDSAMYRCASSSAGTGLNSPLHFGNGTRLTVT.

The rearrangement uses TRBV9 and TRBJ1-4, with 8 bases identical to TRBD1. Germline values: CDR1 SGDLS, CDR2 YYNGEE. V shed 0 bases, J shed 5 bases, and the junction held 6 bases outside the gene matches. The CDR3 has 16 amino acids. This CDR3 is CASSVGTGQGNEKLFF. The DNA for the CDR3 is TGTGCCAGCAGCGTAGGGACAGGACAGGGAAATGAAAAACTGTTTTTT.

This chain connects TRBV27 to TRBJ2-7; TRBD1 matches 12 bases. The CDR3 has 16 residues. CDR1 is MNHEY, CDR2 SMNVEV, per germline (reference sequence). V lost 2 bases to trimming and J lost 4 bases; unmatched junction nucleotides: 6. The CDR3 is CASSLRPGQGAYEQYF. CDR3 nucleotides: TGTGCCAGCAGTTTACGACCGGGACAGGGGGCTTACGAGCAGTACTTC.

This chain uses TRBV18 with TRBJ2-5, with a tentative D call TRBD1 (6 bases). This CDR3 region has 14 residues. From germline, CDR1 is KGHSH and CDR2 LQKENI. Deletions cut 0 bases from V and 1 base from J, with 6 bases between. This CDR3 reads CASSPPGAQETQYF. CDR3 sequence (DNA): TGTGCCAGCTCACCACCGGGGGCCCAAGAGACCCAGTACTTC.

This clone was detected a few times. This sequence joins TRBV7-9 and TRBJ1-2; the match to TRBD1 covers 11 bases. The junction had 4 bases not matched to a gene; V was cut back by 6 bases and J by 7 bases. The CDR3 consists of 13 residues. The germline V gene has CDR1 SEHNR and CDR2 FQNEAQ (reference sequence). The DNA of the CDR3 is TGTGCCAGCAGTCTTGGGACAGGGGGTGGCTACACCTTC. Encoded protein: CASSLGTGGGYTF.